What follows are 3 T cell receptor beta chains derived from one specimen sequenced in a study of T cell responses to AZD1222 COVID-19 vaccine. Libraries were prepared by immunoSEQ multiplex PCR; TCRdb keeps only in-frame clonotypes and omits some of them. The sample consists of fewer than 200,000 clones, 70% to 90% of them appearing once. Sample: peripheral blood, taken 28 days after the second AZD1222 dose. Source of these receptors: an adult who received the AZD1222 COVID-19 vaccine.

This clone was seen a single time. The chain links TRBV9 to TRBJ1-2, with D possibly being TRBD1 (5 bases). The V gene's germline CDR1 is SGDLS and CDR2 YYNGEE. The V and J ends lost 1 base and 6 bases respectively, with 13 bases between them. The CDR3 loop spans 14 amino acids. The DNA of the CDR3 is TGTGCCAGCAGCGTACCGGGGGTTGGGGATGGCTACACCTTC. Its translation: CASSVPGVGDGYTF.

The chain combines TRBV5-1 with TRBJ1-3, with D hard to call. In germline, CDR1 is SGHRS, CDR2 YFSETQ. The CDR3 is 13 residues long. V was trimmed by 0 bases and J by 9 bases, leaving 10 bases between them. CDR3 sequence reads: CASSLAGRSTIYF. The CDR3 DNA follows: TGCGCCAGCAGCTTGGCTGGACGGAGCACCATATATTTT.

In the case of this clone: This CDR3 is also generated by other DNA sequences in the sample. The chain has TRBV5-1 and TRBJ1-2, with D perhaps TRBD1 (6 bases). Germline V gene data show CDR1 as SGHRS and CDR2 as YFSETQ. Between the trimmed V and J ends, which lost 2 bases and 7 bases, there was a span of 12 bases. This CDR3 is built from 13 residues. The CDR3 coding sequence is TGCGCCAGCAGCTTAACGGCGGACAGTGGCTACACCTTC. Protein sequence: CASSLTADSGYTF.